This TCR beta chain appears in the sequencing data of a study of OX40 agonist ivuxolimab in advanced cancers. TCRdb's copy holds only in-frame clones and misses some; the assay was immunoSEQ multiplex PCR. This table holds around 100,000 clones, around 91% found once. The CDR3 length is 14 residues. Germline V CDR1 and CDR2: SNHLY, FYNNEI. The germline V and J ends were trimmed by 7 bases and 6 bases, with 16 bases remaining between them. The TCR sequence derives from an adult with an advanced solid tumor such as melanoma, head and neck, liver or kidney cancer. J is TRBJ1-5 and V is TRBV2; weak D call: TRBD1 (6 bases). The sequencing used CD4+ or CD8+ T cells sorted from blood, collected in a trial of the OX40 agonist ivuxolimab. CDR3 sequence: CASNVGQGGQPQHF. CDR3 in DNA: TGTGCCAGCAATGTGGGACAAGGGGGTCAGCCCCAGCATTTT.